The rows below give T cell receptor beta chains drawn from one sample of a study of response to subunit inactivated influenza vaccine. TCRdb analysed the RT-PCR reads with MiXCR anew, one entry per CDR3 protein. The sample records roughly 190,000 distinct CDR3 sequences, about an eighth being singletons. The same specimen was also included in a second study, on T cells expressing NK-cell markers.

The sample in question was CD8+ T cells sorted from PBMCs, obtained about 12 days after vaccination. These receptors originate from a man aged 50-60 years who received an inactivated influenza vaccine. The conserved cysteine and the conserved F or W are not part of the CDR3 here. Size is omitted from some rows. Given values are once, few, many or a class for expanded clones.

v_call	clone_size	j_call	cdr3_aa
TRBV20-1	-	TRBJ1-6	SAPEGISSYNSPLH
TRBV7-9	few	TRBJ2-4	ASSLGANIQY
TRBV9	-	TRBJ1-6	ASSAGLGSYNSPLH
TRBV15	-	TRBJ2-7	ATSPSGNPAYEQY
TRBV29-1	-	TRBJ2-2	SAEDRGGTGELF
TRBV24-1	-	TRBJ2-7	ATSGDRIYEQY
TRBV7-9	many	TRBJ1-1	ASSLTGFNTEAF
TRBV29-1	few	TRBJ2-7	SVEDLSGTASYEQY
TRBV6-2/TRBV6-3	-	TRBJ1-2	ASSYRSTGGYT
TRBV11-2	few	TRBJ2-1	ASSPGRLAGVSYNEQF
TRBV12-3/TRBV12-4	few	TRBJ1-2	ASSSYWTDLTGGYT
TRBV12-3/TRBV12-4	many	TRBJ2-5	ASSLPETEETQY
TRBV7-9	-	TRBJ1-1	ASHSVGVPIMNTEAF
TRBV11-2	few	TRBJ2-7	ASSPGLDLYEQY
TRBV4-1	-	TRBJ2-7	ASSSWDGYEQY
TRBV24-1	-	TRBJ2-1	ATSDSREEQF
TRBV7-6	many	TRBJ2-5	ASSLAWGDYQETQY
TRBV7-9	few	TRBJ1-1	ASTPGQGTMNTEAF
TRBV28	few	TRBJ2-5	ASTLTNGLGETQY
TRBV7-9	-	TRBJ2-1	ASSPAGGPRNEQF
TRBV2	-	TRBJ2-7	ASSDLSITYEQY
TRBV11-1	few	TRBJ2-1	ASSTTGLAGVRSYNEQF